The 15 T cell receptor beta chains in this list originate from one sample, sequenced in a study of shared clonotypes between healthy human individuals. Only CD45RO-negative cells positively selected for CCR7 counted as naive CD8 cells, so terminally differentiated effector memory CD45RA+ cells were excluded. The method was immunoSEQ multiplex PCR; TCRdb's version includes in-frame clones alone and lacks a portion of them. Of about 680,000 clones listed, about 90% were seen once; the top ten hold about 24%. Sequencing used naive CD8+ T cells sorted from blood. These TCRs come from a man aged 25 to 40 in good health.

The J gene is TRBJ2-7, the V gene TRBV15, with D possibly TRBD1 on 5 matching bases. This CDR3 is 14 amino acids long. V lost 1 base, J lost 4 bases, and 11 bases lay in between. Germline loops: CDR1 LNHNV, CDR2 YYDKDF (reference sequence). Written as DNA, the CDR3 is TGTGCCACCAGCAGAGCGAAAGGGGCTTACGAGCAGTACTTC. Amino acids: CATSRAKGAYEQYF.

This chain connects TRBV2 to TRBJ2-7; 10 positions agree with TRBD2. CDR3 length equals 20 residues. CDR1 is SNHLY and CDR2 is FYNNEI in the germline V gene. V gave up 1 base and J gave up 4 bases; unmatched junction bases: 19. The CDR3 nucleotides are TGTGCCAGCAGTGAAGATGGGTGGGGGCTAGCGGGAGCGTCAGGATACGAGCAGTACTTC. This gives the protein CASSEDGWGLAGASGYEQYF.

V gene TRBV6-1 combines with J gene TRBJ1-2; no definite D call. Per the germline V gene, CDR1 is MNHNS and CDR2 is SASEGT. The V end was cut by 3 bases, the J end by 4 bases, with 9 bases between. The CDR3 contains 13 residues. The CDR3 sequence: CASSDLMGYGYTF. The CDR3 bases are TGTGCCAGCAGTGACCTGATGGGCTATGGCTACACCTTC.

A single count supports this clone. This sequence joins TRBV10-2 and TRBJ2-7, with 12 bases lining up with TRBD2. J gave up 4 bases and V 6 bases, and 13 bases lay outside the gene matches. This CDR3 spans 17 amino acids. In germline, CDR1 is WSHSY, CDR2 SAAADI. This CDR3 is CASRTLVGTSGQYEQYF. The CDR3 nucleotides are TGCGCCAGCAGGACCCTGGTTGGGACTAGCGGGCAATACGAGCAGTACTTC.

The rearrangement uses TRBV7-3 and TRBJ2-1; perhaps TRBD2 as D (6 bases). Germline CDR1 is SGHTA and CDR2 is FQGTGA. This CDR3 region has 14 residues. V shed 2 bases and J shed 7 bases, with 12 bases lying between them. The CDR3 DNA reads as TGTGCCAGCAGCTTAGGGGAGGCGGCTAATGAGCAGTTCTTC. This encodes CASSLGEAANEQFF.

The genes are TRBV11-2 and TRBJ2-7, with D possibly being TRBD1 or TRBD2 (5 bases each). The ends were cut back, 5 bases at V and 3 bases at J, with 14 bases in the middle. This CDR3 comprises 14 residues. Germline CDR1 is SGHAT and CDR2 is FQNNGV. Here the CDR3 reads CASSAPGRGYEQYF. Here the CDR3 DNA reads TGTGCCAGCAGCGCTCCGGGACGAGGCTACGAGCAGTACTTC.

The rearrangement links TRBV4-3 to TRBJ2-5, with 10 nucleotides matching TRBD1. Trimming cost V 0 bases and J 7 bases; bases outside gene matches: 8. This CDR3 is built from 16 residues. Germline V lookup: CDR1 LGHNA, CDR2 YSLEER. The CDR3 sequence: CASSQDKGQGTGTQYF. The CDR3 DNA sequence: TGCGCCAGCAGCCAAGATAAGGGACAGGGGACGGGGACCCAGTACTTC.

This clone occurred a few times. The gene calls are TRBV4-1 and TRBJ2-2, with D perhaps TRBD2 (5 bases). V was shortened by 1 base and J by 2 bases, with 8 bases between the two germline ends. Germline CDR1 reads MGHRA; CDR2 reads YSYEKL. CDR3 length: 15 residues. The CDR3 loop is CASSQVTSNTGELFF. The CDR3 nucleotides read TGCGCCAGCAGCCAAGTAACTAGTAACACCGGGGAGCTGTTTTTT.

The rearrangement uses TRBV27 and TRBJ2-2; TRBD1 might be the D (6 bases). The ends were cut back, 1 base at V and 7 bases at J, with 19 bases in the middle. From germline, CDR1 is MNHEY and CDR2 SMNVEV (reference sequence). The CDR3 runs 17 residues. The CDR3 DNA reads TGTGCCAGCAGTTTATACCGTGGGGGCTACGCAATCGGGGAGCTGTTTTTT. Its protein is CASSLYRGGYAIGELFF.

Notes on this clone: The same CDR3 can be traced to other DNA sequences in this sample. The chain links TRBV9 to TRBJ2-1, with a possible D match to TRBD2 (5 bases). Germline loops: CDR1 SGDLS, CDR2 YYNGEE. The CDR3 totals 15 residues. V was shortened by 0 bases and J by 3 bases, with 10 bases between the two germline ends. CDR3: CASSVEGVGYNEQFF. The CDR3 nucleotides are TGTGCCAGCAGCGTAGAGGGAGTTGGCTACAATGAGCAGTTCTTC.

V is TRBV27 and J is TRBJ1-1; no clear D. CDR3 size: 15 residues. The V gene lost 5 bases and the J gene lost 1 base, with 14 bases spanning the gap. Germline CDR1 MNHEY, CDR2 SMNVEV (reference sequence). The CDR3: CASSTEQRRNTEAFF. The CDR3 nucleotides are TGTGCCAGCAGTACAGAGCAGCGGCGGAACACTGAAGCTTTCTTT.

The chain joins TRBV12-5 to TRBJ2-1, with 11 bases fitting TRBD1. The CDR3 length is 14 residues. Germline V gene lookup returns CDR1 LGHNT and CDR2 FRNRAP. J gave up 9 bases and V 0 bases, and 1 base lay outside the gene matches. CDR3 in DNA: TGTGCTAGTGGTTTGGTGGGGACAGGGGGTGAGCAGTTCTTC. The encoded protein is CASGLVGTGGEQFF.

This clone was seen only once. V usage is TRBV27 and J usage is TRBJ2-3, with 8 bases matching TRBD2. Germline CDR1 reads MNHEY; CDR2 reads SMNVEV (reference sequence). The CDR3 consists of 17 residues. Trimming at V came to 6 bases and at J to 3 bases, leaving 14 bases not matched to a gene. As DNA, the CDR3 is TGTGCCAGCAGATTCAGCGGGAGTGTTTATTTTACAGATACGCAGTATTTT. Translated: CASRFSGSVYFTDTQYF.

This chain links TRBV23-1 with TRBJ2-2, with 11 bases aligning to TRBD2. TRBV23-1 is an ORF; its function is uncertain. Germline trimming cut 6 bases from V and 6 bases from J; bases unmatched to any gene: 9. This CDR3 comprises 16 residues. Written as DNA, the CDR3 is TGCGCCAGCAGGAGATTAGCGGGAGGGCTCGCCGGGGAGCTGTTTTTT. This gives the protein CASRRLAGGLAGELFF.

This clone was counted only a few times. The chain combines TRBV6-6 with TRBJ1-2; weak D call: TRBD1 (5 bases). Germline CDR1 and CDR2: MNHNY and SVGAGI (reference sequence). V lost 7 bases to trimming and J lost 5 bases, with 17 bases between them. The CDR3 extends over 14 amino acids. The CDR3 DNA reads as TGTGCCAGCACCTTACCGGGGGGAGCATATGGCTACACCTTC. Its translation: CASTLPGGAYGYTF.